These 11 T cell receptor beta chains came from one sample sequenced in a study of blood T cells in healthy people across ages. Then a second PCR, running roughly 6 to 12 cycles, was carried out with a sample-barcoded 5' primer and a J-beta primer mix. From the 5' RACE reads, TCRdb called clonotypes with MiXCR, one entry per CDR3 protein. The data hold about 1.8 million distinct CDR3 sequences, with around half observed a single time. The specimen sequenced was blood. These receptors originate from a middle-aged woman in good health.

CDR3: CASSPFLGLAMGTQYF. The CDR3 DNA reads as TGTGCCAGCAGCCCCTTCCTGGGACTAGCCATGGGGACGCAGTATTTT. This chain connects TRBV3-1 to TRBJ2-3; 9 nucleotides line up with TRBD2. The V and J ends lost 4 bases and 9 bases, in that order; junction bases with no gene match: 14. The CDR3 is 16 amino acids. The germline V gene encodes CDR1 LGHDT and CDR2 YNNKEL (reference sequence).

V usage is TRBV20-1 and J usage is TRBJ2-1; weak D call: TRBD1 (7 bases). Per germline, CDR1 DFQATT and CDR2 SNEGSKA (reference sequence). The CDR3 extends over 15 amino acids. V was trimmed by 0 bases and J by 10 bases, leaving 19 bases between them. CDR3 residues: CSAREGGTASYEQFF. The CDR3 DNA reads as TGCAGTGCTAGAGAAGGCGGGACAGCCTCCTACGAGCAGTTCTTC.

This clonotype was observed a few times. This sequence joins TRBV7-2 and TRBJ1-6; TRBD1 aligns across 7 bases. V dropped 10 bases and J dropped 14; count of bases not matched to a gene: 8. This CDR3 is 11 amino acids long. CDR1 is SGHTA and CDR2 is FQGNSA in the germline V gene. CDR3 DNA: TGTGCCAAGCTAGAACAGGGGACCCTCCACTTT. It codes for CAKLEQGTLHF.

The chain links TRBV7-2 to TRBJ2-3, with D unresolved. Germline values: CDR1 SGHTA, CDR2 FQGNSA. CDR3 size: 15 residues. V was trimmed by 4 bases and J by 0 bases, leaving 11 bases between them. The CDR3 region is CASSSGPLSTDTQYF. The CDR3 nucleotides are TGTGCCAGCAGCTCCGGACCTTTAAGCACAGATACGCAGTATTTT.

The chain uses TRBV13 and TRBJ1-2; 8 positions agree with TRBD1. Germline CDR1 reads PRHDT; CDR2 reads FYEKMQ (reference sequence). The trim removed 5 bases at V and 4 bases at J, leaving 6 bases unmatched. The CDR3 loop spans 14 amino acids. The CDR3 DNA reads TGTGCCAGCAGCGGACCAGGGGGCACCTATGGCTACACCTTC. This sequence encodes CASSGPGGTYGYTF.

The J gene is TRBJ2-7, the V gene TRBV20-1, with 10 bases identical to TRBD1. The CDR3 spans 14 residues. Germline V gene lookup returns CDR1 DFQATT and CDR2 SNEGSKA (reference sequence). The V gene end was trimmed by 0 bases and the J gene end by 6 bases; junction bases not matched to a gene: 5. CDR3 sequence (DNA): TGCAGTGCTAGAGAGAAAGGGACAGGGGTCGAGCAGTACTTC. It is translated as CSAREKGTGVEQYF.

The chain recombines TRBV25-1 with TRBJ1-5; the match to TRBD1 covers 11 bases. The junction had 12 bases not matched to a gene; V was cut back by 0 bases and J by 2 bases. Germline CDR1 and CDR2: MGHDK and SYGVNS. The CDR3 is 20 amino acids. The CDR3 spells CASSEYPMDRGQKGNQPQHF. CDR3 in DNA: TGTGCCAGCAGTGAATATCCGATGGACAGGGGGCAGAAAGGCAATCAGCCCCAGCATTTT. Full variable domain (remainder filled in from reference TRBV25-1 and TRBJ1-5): EADIYQTPRYLVIGTGKKITLECSQTMGHDKMYWYQQDPGMELHLIHYSYGVNSTEKGDLSSESTVSRIRTEHFPLTLESARPSHTSQYLCASSEYPMDRGQKGNQPQHFGDGTRLSIL.

The CDR3 nucleotides are TGTGCCAGCAGCCAAGTCTCCACACACAATGAGCAGTTCTTC. This translates into CASSQVSTHNEQFF. The V and J genes are TRBV14 and TRBJ2-1; D gene ambiguous. Trimming removed 1 base at V and 5 bases at J, with 9 bases between. The CDR3 length is 14 residues. Per germline, CDR1 SGHDN and CDR2 FVKESK.

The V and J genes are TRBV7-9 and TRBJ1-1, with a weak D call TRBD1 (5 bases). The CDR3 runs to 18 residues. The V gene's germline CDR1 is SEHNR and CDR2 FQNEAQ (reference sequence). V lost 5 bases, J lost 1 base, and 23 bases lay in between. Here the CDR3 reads CASSRYGHGDISNTEAFF. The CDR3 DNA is TGTGCCAGCAGCCGTTATGGACACGGGGATATTTCGAACACTGAAGCTTTCTTT.

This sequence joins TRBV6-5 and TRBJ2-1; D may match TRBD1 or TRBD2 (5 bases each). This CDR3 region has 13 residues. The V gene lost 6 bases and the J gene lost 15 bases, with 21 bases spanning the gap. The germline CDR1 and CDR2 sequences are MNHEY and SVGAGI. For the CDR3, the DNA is TGTGCCAGCAGCCCCTCTCTTGAGGGGATGACGTTCTTC. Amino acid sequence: CASSPSLEGMTFF.

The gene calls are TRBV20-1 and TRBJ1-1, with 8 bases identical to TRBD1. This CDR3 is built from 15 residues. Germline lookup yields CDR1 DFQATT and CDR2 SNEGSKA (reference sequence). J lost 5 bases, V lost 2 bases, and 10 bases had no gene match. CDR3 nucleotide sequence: TGCAGTGCTAGATTTGATGCCGGGACAGGAACTGAAGCTTTCTTT. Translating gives CSARFDAGTGTEAFF.